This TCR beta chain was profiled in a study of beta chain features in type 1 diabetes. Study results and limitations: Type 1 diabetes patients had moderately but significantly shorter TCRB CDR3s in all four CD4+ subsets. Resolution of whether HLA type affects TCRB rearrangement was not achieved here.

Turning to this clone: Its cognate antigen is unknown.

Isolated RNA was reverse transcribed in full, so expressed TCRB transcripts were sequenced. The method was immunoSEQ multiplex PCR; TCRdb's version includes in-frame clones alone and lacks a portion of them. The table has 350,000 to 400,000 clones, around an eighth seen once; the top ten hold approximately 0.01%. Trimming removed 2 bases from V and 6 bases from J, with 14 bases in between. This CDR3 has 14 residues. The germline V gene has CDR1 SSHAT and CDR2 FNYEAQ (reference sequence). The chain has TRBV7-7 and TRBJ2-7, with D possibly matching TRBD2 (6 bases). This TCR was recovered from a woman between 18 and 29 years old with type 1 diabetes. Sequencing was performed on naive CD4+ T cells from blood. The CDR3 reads CASSLSLRGSEQYF. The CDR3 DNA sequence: TGTGCCAGCAGCTTATCCCTCCGGGGGTCCGAGCAGTACTTC.